Presented here are 7 T cell receptor beta chains from one specimen sequenced in a study of blood T cell repertoires in COVID-19. TCRdb's table, derived via immunoSEQ multiplex PCR, lists solely in-frame clones and lacks some. Among about 350,000 clones listed, over 75% were seen once. Source material: PBMCs or T cells enriched from blood (not recorded which). These receptor sequences come from a young woman who had recovered from COVID-19.

This chain links TRBV18 with TRBJ2-3; 9 bases align to TRBD1. Trimming took 1 base from V and 2 from J; bases not matched to a gene: 10. This CDR3 is 18 amino acids long. Germline V gene lookup returns CDR1 KGHSH and CDR2 LQKENI. The CDR3 DNA is TGTGCCAGCTCACCACGACAACCGGGACAGGGTTCCACAGATACGCAGTATTTT. Translation: CASSPRQPGQGSTDTQYF.

V usage is TRBV6-5 and J usage is TRBJ1-1, with TRBD1 as a possible D gene (6 bases). Per the germline V gene, CDR1 is MNHEY and CDR2 is SVGAGI. Trimming stripped 8 bases from V and 0 bases from J, with 16 bases between. This CDR3 spans 15 amino acids. CDR3: CASCRDTQMNTEAFF. The CDR3 region has the DNA TGTGCCAGCTGTCGGGACACGCAAATGAACACTGAAGCTTTCTTT.

DNA of the CDR3: TGCAGCGTCCCGACAGCTAGGAACACTGAAGCTTTCTTT. Translated, it gives CSVPTARNTEAFF. The chain uses TRBV29-1 and TRBJ1-1; TRBD1 might be the D (5 bases). The CDR3 is 13 amino acids. Germline assignment: CDR1 SQVTM and CDR2 ANQGSEA. The V end was cut by 6 bases, the J end by 1 base, with 12 bases between.

This rearrangement joins TRBV7-9 to TRBJ2-3, with D uncertain. The V and J ends lost 1 base and 4 bases respectively, with 18 bases between them. CDR3 length: 17 amino acids. Germline CDR1 reads SEHNR; CDR2 reads FQNEAQ (reference sequence). CDR3 amino acids: CASSLEAARLVPDTQYF. The CDR3 nucleotides are TGTGCCAGCAGCTTAGAGGCGGCGCGCCTGGTCCCAGATACGCAGTATTTT.

In this sample, this clone turned up once. The V call is TRBV25-1, the J call TRBJ1-1, with 12 positions matching TRBD1. Looked up from germline, CDR1 is MGHDK and CDR2 is SYGVNS. The length of the CDR3 is 14 residues. V shed 2 bases, J shed 11 bases, and the junction held 6 bases outside the gene matches. The CDR3 is CASSEGDRGLIAFF. CDR3 nucleotide sequence: TGTGCCAGCAGTGAAGGGGACAGGGGGCTGATCGCTTTCTTT.

The chain joins TRBV10-1 to TRBJ2-3; TRBD2 might be the D (6 bases). V lost 5 bases and J 3 bases, leaving 15 bases between the germline ends. This CDR3 has 15 amino acids. Germline assignment: CDR1 WNHNN and CDR2 SYGVQD (reference sequence). For the CDR3, the DNA is TGCGCCAGCAGTATCGGCAGGGAGGTAACAGATACGCAGTATTTT. As protein: CASSIGREVTDTQYF.

V and J are TRBV18 and TRBJ1-1; possibly TRBD1 for D (5 bases). CDR1 is KGHSH and CDR2 is LQKENI in the germline V gene. The V gene lost 3 bases and the J gene lost 0 bases, with 11 bases spanning the gap. The CDR3 length is 15 residues. In DNA form, the CDR3 reads TGTGCCAGCTCACCCGACAGACCTTTGAACACTGAAGCTTTCTTT. Protein sequence: CASSPDRPLNTEAFF.